Shown below are 16 T cell receptor beta chains from a single sample sequenced in a study of shared clonotypes between healthy human individuals. TCRdb's copy holds only in-frame clones and misses some; the assay was immunoSEQ multiplex PCR. This sample has approximately 440,000 clones, with more than 70% found just once. Sequenced: PBMCs. The receptors stem from a woman in her forties in good health. Some clones in this sample may be carry-over from other donors' samples.

The chain employs TRBV7-3 and TRBJ2-5, with D possibly matching TRBD2 (6 bases). V was clipped by 2 bases and J by 4 bases, with 17 bases between them. This CDR3 is built from 16 residues. From germline, CDR1 is SGHTA and CDR2 FQGTGA. CDR3 sequence reads: CASSLGPGLHRETQYF. As DNA, the CDR3 is TGTGCCAGCAGCTTAGGTCCTGGACTACACCGAGAGACCCAGTACTTC.

The chain joins TRBV19 to TRBJ2-1, with TRBD2 matching 10 bases. Germline CDR1 LNHDA, CDR2 SQIVND (reference sequence). The CDR3 spans 14 residues. V was pared by 7 bases and J by 8 bases, with 8 bases of the junction left unmatched. The CDR3 coding sequence is TGTGCCAGTAAGGGCACAGCGGGGGGGTATGAGCAGTTCTTC. As protein: CASKGTAGGYEQFF.

V gene TRBV4-1 combines with J gene TRBJ2-7; 7 bases are shared with TRBD2. CDR3 size: 18 residues. Germline V gives CDR1 MGHRA, CDR2 YSYEKL. V trimming: 4 bases; J trimming: 0 bases; junction bases outside the gene matches: 15. In DNA, the CDR3 is TGCGCCAGCAGCCGCCTCGGGACTACTGATGGTGGCTCCTACGAGCAGTACTTC. Protein sequence: CASSRLGTTDGGSYEQYF.

The chain links TRBV4-1 to TRBJ1-4, with D tentatively TRBD1 (6 bases). The CDR3 runs to 14 residues. Germline loops: CDR1 MGHRA, CDR2 YSYEKL. The ends were cut back, 6 bases at V and 4 bases at J, with 12 bases in the middle. CDR3: CASSWTALNEKLFF. Written as DNA, the CDR3 is TGCGCCAGCAGTTGGACAGCACTTAATGAAAAACTGTTTTTT.

The chain links TRBV5-4 to TRBJ2-7, with TRBD1 identical over 10 bases. The V gene's germline CDR1 is SGHNT and CDR2 YYREEE (reference sequence). The trim removed 2 bases at V and 7 bases at J, leaving 9 bases unmatched. CDR3 length: 15 amino acids. In DNA form, the CDR3 reads TGTGCCAGCAGCTTAGCGGGACAGGGGCGCGGTGAGCAGTACTTC. Translating it yields CASSLAGQGRGEQYF.

The chain links TRBV5-4 to TRBJ2-3; D uncertain. CDR1 is SGHNT and CDR2 is YYREEE in the germline V gene (reference sequence). The CDR3 extends over 14 amino acids. The ends were cut back, 4 bases at V and 1 base at J, with 10 bases in the middle. CDR3 residues: CASSQNRGTDTQYF. The CDR3 DNA reads TGTGCCAGCAGCCAAAACAGAGGCACAGATACGCAGTATTTT. The full variable domain, its missing parts supplied by reference TRBV5-4 and TRBJ2-3, is ETGVTQSPTHLIKTRGQQVTLRCSSQSGHNTVSWYQQALGQGPQFIFQYYREEENGRGNFPPRFSGLQFPNYSSELNVNALELDDSALYLCASSQNRGTDTQYFGPGTRLTVL.

The V gene is TRBV2, the J gene TRBJ2-2, with D unclear. CDR3 length: 13 amino acids. Trimming took 4 bases from V and 7 from J, leaving 10 bases between them. The germline V gene encodes CDR1 SNHLY and CDR2 FYNNEI. CDR3 nucleotide sequence: TGTGCCAGCAGTGTAGAGTATAGCGGGGAGCTGTTTTTT. It codes for CASSVEYSGELFF.

The rearrangement joins TRBV28 to TRBJ1-1; 7 bases are shared with TRBD1. V shed 4 bases, J shed 5 bases, and the junction held 7 bases outside the gene matches. The germline V gene encodes CDR1 MDHEN and CDR2 SYDVKM. The CDR3 extends over 14 amino acids. The CDR3 sequence is CASSWETGRTEAFF. In DNA form, the CDR3 reads TGTGCCAGCAGTTGGGAGACAGGGCGTACTGAAGCTTTCTTT.

CDR3 nucleotides: TGTGCCAGCAGCTTAGAGGCCAGGGGGCACGAGCAGTACTTC. Its protein product is CASSLEARGHEQYF. The chain combines TRBV7-9 with TRBJ2-7, with 8 bases lining up with TRBD1. There are 14 residues in the CDR3. With 1 base clipped from V and 5 bases from J, the junction kept 4 bases outside the gene matches. In germline, CDR1 is SEHNR, CDR2 FQNEAQ (reference sequence). The full variable domain, completed using reference TRBV7-9 and TRBJ2-7, is DTGVSQNPRHKITKRGQNVTFRCDPISEHNRLYWYRQTLGQGPEFLTYFQNEAQLEKSRLLSDRFSAERPKGSFSTLEIQRTEQGDSAMYLCASSLEARGHEQYFGPGTRLTVT.

This clone was recorded only once. One end of the junction fails to match germline, which may point to a read error. The chain combines TRBV30 with TRBJ2-7; TRBD1 might be the D (5 bases). The CDR3 has 12 residues. Germline lookup yields CDR1 GTSNPN and CDR2 SVGIG (reference sequence). The CDR3 protein is CASKGLGRRAAF. CDR3 coding DNA: TGTGCCTCTAAAGGTTTGGGGCGGAGAGCCGCTTTC.

The sample holds one count of this clone. A far larger clone lies a single base away; this is likely a read error. This chain uses TRBV4-3 with TRBJ2-7; D unclear. Germline lookup yields CDR1 LGHNA and CDR2 YSLEER. The CDR3 is 14 residues long. The CDR3 sequence: CANSQDLQSYEQYF. As DNA, the CDR3 is TGCGCCAACAGCCAAGATCTCCAGTCCTACGAGCAGTACTTC.

V is TRBV11-1 and J is TRBJ2-5; the match to TRBD1 covers 7 bases. The DNA end is more similar to TRBJ2-7, so the J call may be wrong. CDR1 is SGHAT and CDR2 is FQDESV in the germline V gene (reference sequence). The CDR3 sequence is 15 residues long. The CDR3 reads CASSHISQGIYEQYF. CDR3 in DNA: TGTGCCAGCAGCCATATTTCACAGGGGATATACGAGCAGTACTTC.

This clone has a single count. For the CDR3, the DNA is TGTGCCAGCAGTTCCGTAAGTGGCTACACCTTC. It translates to CASSSVSGYTF. This chain links TRBV6-1 with TRBJ1-2, with D unclear. CDR1 is MNHNS, CDR2 SASEGT, per germline. Trimming took off 5 bases at V and 7 bases at J, with 8 bases between the two ends. The CDR3 has 11 amino acids.

This clone was counted at least ten times. Compared with germline, one end of the junction differs, possibly owing to a read error. This same CDR3 is encoded by further DNA sequences in the sample. The chain carries TRBV30 and TRBJ1-1, with D unresolved. The CDR3 runs to 17 residues. Looked up from germline, CDR1 is GTSNPN and CDR2 is SVGIG (reference sequence). Here the CDR3 reads CAWSASLTSTLGTEAFF. CDR3 in DNA: TGTGCCTGGAGCGCCAGTCTTACCTCAACCTTGGGCACTGAAGCCTTCTTT.

The rearrangement joins TRBV30 to TRBJ2-3, with D unresolved. V was pared by 0 bases and J by 4 bases, with 8 bases between. CDR3 size: 13 residues. The germline V gene encodes CDR1 GTSNPN and CDR2 SVGIG (reference sequence). CDR3 region: CAWSVTSADTQYF. CDR3 DNA sequence: TGTGCCTGGAGTGTGACTTCAGCAGATACGCAGTATTTT.

V usage is TRBV1 and J usage is TRBJ1-2; the table's D call, TRBD1, has no DNA check behind it. TRBV1 is noted as a pseudogene. The CDR3 is 17 amino acids. CDR3 protein: CTSSNGRQGRQIYGYTF. In DNA, the CDR3 is TGCACCAGCAGCAACGGACGACAGGGCCGGCAAATCTATGGCTACACCTTC.